This T cell receptor (beta chain) was captured by sequencing in a study of cytomegalovirus exposure and HLA in healthy donors. This clone was counted a single time. Primers for the PCR totalled 60 Vbeta and 13 Jbeta. Assay used: immunoSEQ multiplex PCR; TCRdb lists only in-frame clones, some missing. This sample has some 160,000 clones, with 65% to 85% found just once. Germline lookup yields CDR1 SGHDN and CDR2 FVKESK. This CDR3 has 13 amino acids. Deletions cut 1 base from V and 4 bases from J, with 7 bases between. The chain has TRBV14 and TRBJ1-2; D gene ambiguous. The receptor's source is a male donor in good health and CMV-seronegative. Sequenced material: PBMCs. The CDR3 loop is CASSQGWAYGYTF. The CDR3 region has the DNA TGTGCCAGCAGCCAAGGATGGGCCTATGGCTACACCTTC.